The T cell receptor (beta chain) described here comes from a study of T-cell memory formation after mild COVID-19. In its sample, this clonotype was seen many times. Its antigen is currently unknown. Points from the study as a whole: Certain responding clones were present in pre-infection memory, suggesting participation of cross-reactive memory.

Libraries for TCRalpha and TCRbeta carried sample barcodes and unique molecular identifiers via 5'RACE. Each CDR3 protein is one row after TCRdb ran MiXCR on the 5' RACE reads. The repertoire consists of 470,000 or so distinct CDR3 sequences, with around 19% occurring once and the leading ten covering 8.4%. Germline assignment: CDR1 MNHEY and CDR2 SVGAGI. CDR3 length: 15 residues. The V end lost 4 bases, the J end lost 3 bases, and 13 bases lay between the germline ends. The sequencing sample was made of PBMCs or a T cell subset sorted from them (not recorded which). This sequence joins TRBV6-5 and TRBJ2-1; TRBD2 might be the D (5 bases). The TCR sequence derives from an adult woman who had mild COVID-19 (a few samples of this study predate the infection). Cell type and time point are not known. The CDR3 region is CASSSPAGNYNEQFF. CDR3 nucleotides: TGTGCCAGCAGTTCCCCTGCCGGGAACTACAATGAGCAGTTCTTC.